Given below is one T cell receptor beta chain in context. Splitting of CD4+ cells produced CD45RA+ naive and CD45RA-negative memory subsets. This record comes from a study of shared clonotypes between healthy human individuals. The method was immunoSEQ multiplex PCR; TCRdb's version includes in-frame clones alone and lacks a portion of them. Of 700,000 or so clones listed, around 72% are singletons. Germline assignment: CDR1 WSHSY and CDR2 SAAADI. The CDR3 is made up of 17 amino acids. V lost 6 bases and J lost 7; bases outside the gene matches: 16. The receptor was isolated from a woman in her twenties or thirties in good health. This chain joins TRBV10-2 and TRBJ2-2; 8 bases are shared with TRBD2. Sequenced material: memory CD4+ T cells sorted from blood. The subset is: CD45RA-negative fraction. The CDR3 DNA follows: TGCGCCAGCAGGGATACCCAAGCGGGAGTGGTTCTCGGGGAGCTGTTTTTT. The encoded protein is CASRDTQAGVVLGELFF.